This TCR beta chain is from a study of cytomegalovirus exposure and HLA in healthy donors. The CDR3 sequence is 13 residues long. Trimming pared 3 bases from V and 0 bases from J, leaving 6 bases between. Germline CDR1 is GTSNPN and CDR2 is SVGIG (reference sequence). This clone was counted a single time. Its matching antigen is unknown. Study results and caveats: Some V segments, TRBV6-2 and TRBV6-3 among them, were indistinguishable and were therefore excluded.

With 60 Vbeta and 13 Jbeta primers, the PCR was carried out. In the authors' workflow: Some 9.9 million shared chains were among around 80 million unique TCR beta chains counted in a later analysis. Sequencing was performed with immunoSEQ multiplex PCR; in TCRdb, only in-frame clones are kept and a portion is missing. For V, J and clone size, that table is used; D and trimming come from the DNA. The sample includes around 130,000 clones, over 75% of them seen just once. Material: PBMCs. The rearrangement joins TRBV30 to TRBJ1-3; D gene uncertain. This receptor was taken from a young man in good health and CMV-seropositive. The CDR3: CAWSRGSGNTIYF. The CDR3 nucleotides read TGTGCCTGGAGCCGAGGCTCTGGAAACACCATATATTTT. Full variable domain (missing parts from reference TRBV30 and TRBJ1-3): SQTIHQWPATLVQPVGSPLSLECTVEGTSNPNLYWYRQAAGRGLQLLFYSVGIGQISSEVPQNLSASRPQDRQFILSSKKLLLSDSGFYLCAWSRGSGNTIYFGEGSWLTVV.